This entry lists 11 T cell receptor beta chains sequenced from one sample in a study of shared clonotypes between healthy human individuals. TCRdb keeps only in-frame clones here, not all; method: immunoSEQ multiplex PCR. The table has about 1.5 million clones, about 98% seen once. Sequencing was done on a sample of naive CD4+ T cells sorted from blood. Subset in this sample: CD45RA+ positively selected. The receptors shown here come from a man aged 30 to 39 in good health.

The chain links TRBV11-3 to TRBJ2-2; TRBD1 agrees at 7 bases. J lost 5 bases, V lost 3 bases, and 9 bases had no gene match. This CDR3 spans 16 amino acids. In germline, CDR1 is SGHNT, CDR2 YENEEA. The CDR3 loop is CASSFSLSGGTGELFF. CDR3 coding DNA: TGTGCCAGCAGCTTTAGCCTTTCAGGGGGTACCGGGGAGCTGTTTTTT.

The chain couples TRBV19 to TRBJ2-1, with 10 bases fitting TRBD2. Germline V gene lookup returns CDR1 LNHDA and CDR2 SQIVND (reference sequence). Losses at the gene ends were 5 bases for V and 5 bases for J; bases not matched to a gene: 6. The CDR3 length is 15 residues. The CDR3 nucleotides are TGTGCCAGTAGTTCAGCGGGAGGGCAGAACAATGAGCAGTTCTTC. This sequence encodes CASSSAGGQNNEQFF.

The chain links TRBV6-1 to TRBJ2-7; 7 bases agree with TRBD1. V shed 5 bases and J 2 bases; nucleotides not matched to a gene: 6. Per germline, CDR1 MNHNS and CDR2 SASEGT. The CDR3 has 14 residues. For the CDR3, the DNA is TGTGCCAGCAGTCCGGGACAGACCCCCTACGAGCAGTACTTC. This translates into CASSPGQTPYEQYF.

In this sample, this clone turned up once. This rearrangement joins TRBV29-1 to TRBJ1-2, with D perhaps matching TRBD1 (6 bases). The germline V and J ends were trimmed by 4 bases and 5 bases, with 14 bases remaining between them. The CDR3 loop spans 13 amino acids. Germline lookup yields CDR1 SQVTM and CDR2 ANQGSEA. CDR3 protein: CSVVRQGSYGYTF. CDR3 nucleotides: TGCAGCGTTGTCAGGCAGGGGTCATATGGCTACACCTTC.

The chain is built from TRBV10-2 and TRBJ1-2, with D perhaps matching TRBD1 (5 bases). With 5 bases removed from V and 10 bases from J, the gap between germline ends came to 14 bases. The CDR3 loop spans 12 amino acids. Germline V gene lookup returns CDR1 WSHSY and CDR2 SAAADI. The CDR3 DNA reads as TGCGCCAGCAGTTCCGGGGCCCTCCACTACACCTTC. Protein: CASSSGALHYTF.

The rearrangement links TRBV10-3 to TRBJ1-4; possibly TRBD1 for D (5 bases). Trimming cost V 8 bases and J 4 bases, with 14 bases left between them. The CDR3 is made up of 14 amino acids. Germline CDR1 and CDR2: ENHRY and SYGVKD. The chain's CDR3 is CAISDGGSNEKLFF. The CDR3 DNA is TGTGCCATCTCGGACGGGGGAAGTAATGAAAAACTGTTTTTT.

CDR3 region: CASSLRKETQYF. Here the CDR3 DNA reads TGTGCCAGCTCATTACGGAAAGAGACCCAGTACTTC. The J gene is TRBJ2-5, the V gene TRBV18; D call uncertain. This CDR3 has 12 residues. Per germline, CDR1 KGHSH and CDR2 LQKENI. The V end lost 5 bases, the J end lost 3 bases, and 7 bases lay between the germline ends.

V gene TRBV25-1 combines with J gene TRBJ2-1; possible D gene TRBD2, 5 bases. Germline lookup yields CDR1 MGHDK and CDR2 SYGVNS. The CDR3 loop spans 15 amino acids. Trimming left V 6 bases short and J 7 bases short, with 19 bases between. CDR3 residues: CASSPATKGGNEQFF. In DNA, the CDR3 is TGTGCCAGCAGCCCCGCTACCAAAGGCGGGAATGAGCAGTTCTTC.

The J gene is TRBJ2-5, the V gene TRBV6-6; either TRBD1 or TRBD2 may supply D (5 bases each). The length of the CDR3 is 13 residues. The V gene's germline CDR1 is MNHNY and CDR2 SVGAGI (reference sequence). Trimming removed 0 bases from V and 5 bases from J, with 7 bases in between. The CDR3 loop reads CASSYSEGETQYF. As DNA, the CDR3 is TGTGCCAGCAGTTACTCAGAGGGGGAGACCCAGTACTTC.

The rearrangement uses TRBV5-1 and TRBJ1-1, with a weak D call TRBD1 (5 bases). With 3 bases removed from V and 0 bases from J, the gap between germline ends came to 15 bases. Germline CDR1 is SGHRS and CDR2 is YFSETQ. The CDR3 spans 16 residues. The CDR3 bases are TGCGCCAGCAGCTCGACGGGGGGAAGAGTGAACACTGAAGCTTTCTTT. Amino acid sequence: CASSSTGGRVNTEAFF.

V gene TRBV19 combines with J gene TRBJ2-1, with 7 bases fitting TRBD1. The germline gives CDR1 LNHDA, CDR2 SQIVND (reference sequence). Trimming took 5 bases from V and 7 from J; bases not matched to a gene: 17. This CDR3 has 17 residues. Here the CDR3 DNA reads TGTGCCAGTAGTGCGAGACCACAGGGGCAGAAGAGGAATGAGCAGTTCTTC. Translating gives CASSARPQGQKRNEQFF.